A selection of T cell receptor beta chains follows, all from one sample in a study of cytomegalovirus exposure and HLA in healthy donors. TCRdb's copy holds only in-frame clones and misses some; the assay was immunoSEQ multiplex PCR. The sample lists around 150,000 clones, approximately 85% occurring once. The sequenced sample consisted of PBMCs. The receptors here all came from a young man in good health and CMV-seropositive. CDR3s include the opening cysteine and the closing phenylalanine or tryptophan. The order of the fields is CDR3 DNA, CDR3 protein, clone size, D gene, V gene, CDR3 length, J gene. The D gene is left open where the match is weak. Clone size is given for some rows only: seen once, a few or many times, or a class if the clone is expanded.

DNA: TGTGCCAGCCGGGGGGGGAATAACTATGGCTACACCTTC
CDR3: CASRGGNNYGYTF
size: -
D: -
V: TRBV27
length: 13
J: TRBJ1-2

DNA: TGTGCCAGCAGACTCGGACAGGGGGCCTACTACGAGCAGTACTTC
CDR3: CASRLGQGAYYEQYF
size: few
D: TRBD1
V: TRBV6-5
length: 15
J: TRBJ2-7

DNA: TGTGCCAGCAGCCTCCCGGGGGGGGGCAGTGCAGATACGCAGTATTTT
CDR3: CASSLPGGGSADTQYF
size: -
D: TRBD2
V: TRBV5-4
length: 16
J: TRBJ2-3

DNA: TGTGCCAGCAGGTCCGGGAGGGACAGGGATAACTATGGCTACACCTTC
CDR3: CASRSGRDRDNYGYTF
size: -
D: TRBD1
V: TRBV2
length: 16
J: TRBJ1-2

DNA: TGTGCTAGTGGTTTGGTAGCCTCTCGGGAGCTGTTTTTT
CDR3: CASGLVASRELFF
size: once
D: -
V: TRBV12-5
length: 13
J: TRBJ2-2

DNA: TGTGCCAGCAGCGTAGAGAGGGGGCGCGGGCAGGGAATTGTAGGCTATGGCTACACCTTC
CDR3: CASSVERGRGQGIVGYGYTF
size: once
D: TRBD1
V: TRBV9
length: 20
J: TRBJ1-2

DNA: TGTGCCAGCAGTGTATTGTTCACTACGAACACTGAAGCTTTCTTT
CDR3: CASSVLFTTNTEAFF
size: -
D: -
V: TRBV6-1
length: 15
J: TRBJ1-1

DNA: TGTGCCAGCTCACCCAGGGCGGGGGGGCTTGGTGAGCAGTTCTTC
CDR3: CASSPRAGGLGEQFF
size: -
D: TRBD2
V: TRBV18
length: 15
J: TRBJ2-1

DNA: TGTGCCAGCAGACTCTCAATACTCCGGGACAGTGAAGCTTTCTTT
CDR3: CASRLSILRDSEAFF
size: once
D: TRBD1
V: TRBV7-6
length: 15
J: TRBJ1-1

DNA: TGTGCCAGCAGCTTGTTAGGGGTGAACACTGAAGCTTTCTTT
CDR3: CASSLLGVNTEAFF
size: -
D: -
V: TRBV5-6
length: 14
J: TRBJ1-1

DNA: TGTGCCAGCAGCGTAGGGCAGGGGCTGGATCAGCCCCAGCATTTT
CDR3: CASSVGQGLDQPQHF
size: -
D: -
V: TRBV9
length: 15
J: TRBJ1-5

DNA: TGTGCCAGCAGGACTAGGGAAACCGGGGAGCTGTTTTTT
CDR3: CASRTRETGELFF
size: -
D: -
V: TRBV2
length: 13
J: TRBJ2-2

DNA: TGTGCCAGCACCCCGGGGGGCACTGAAGCTTTCTTT
CDR3: CASTPGGTEAFF
size: -
D: -
V: TRBV6-5
length: 12
J: TRBJ1-1